This TCR beta chain was identified in a study of blood T cell repertoires in COVID-19. The method was immunoSEQ multiplex PCR; TCRdb's version includes in-frame clones alone and lacks a portion of them. The table has 200,000 to 300,000 clones, about 82% seen once. CDR1 and CDR2 (germline): MDHEN, SYDVKM. V lost 1 base, J lost 8 bases, and 17 bases lay in between. The CDR3 runs to 16 residues. The chain has TRBV28 and TRBJ1-4; the D is unclear. The TCR sequence derives from a woman aged 80 or over with COVID-19, enrolled during active disease. Sequencing was done on a sample of peripheral blood. The DNA for the CDR3 is TGTGCCAGCAGTTTATCTTACAGCGGAGGAGGGGAAAAACTGTTTTTT. Translated, it gives CASSLSYSGGGEKLFF.